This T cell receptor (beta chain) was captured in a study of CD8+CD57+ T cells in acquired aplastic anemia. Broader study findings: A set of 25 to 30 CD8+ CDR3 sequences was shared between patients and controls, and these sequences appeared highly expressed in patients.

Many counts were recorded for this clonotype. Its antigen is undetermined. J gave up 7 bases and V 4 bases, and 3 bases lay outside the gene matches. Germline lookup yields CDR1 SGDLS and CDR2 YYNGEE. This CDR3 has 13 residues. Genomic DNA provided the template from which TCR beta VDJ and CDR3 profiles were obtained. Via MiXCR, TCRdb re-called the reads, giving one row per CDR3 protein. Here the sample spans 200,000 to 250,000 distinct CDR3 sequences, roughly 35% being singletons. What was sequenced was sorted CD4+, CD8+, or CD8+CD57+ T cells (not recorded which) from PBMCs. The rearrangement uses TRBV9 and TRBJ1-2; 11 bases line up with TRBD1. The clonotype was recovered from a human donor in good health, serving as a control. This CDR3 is CASSSGTGGGYTF. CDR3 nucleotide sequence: TGTGCCAGCAGCTCCGGGACAGGGGGTGGCTACACCTTC.